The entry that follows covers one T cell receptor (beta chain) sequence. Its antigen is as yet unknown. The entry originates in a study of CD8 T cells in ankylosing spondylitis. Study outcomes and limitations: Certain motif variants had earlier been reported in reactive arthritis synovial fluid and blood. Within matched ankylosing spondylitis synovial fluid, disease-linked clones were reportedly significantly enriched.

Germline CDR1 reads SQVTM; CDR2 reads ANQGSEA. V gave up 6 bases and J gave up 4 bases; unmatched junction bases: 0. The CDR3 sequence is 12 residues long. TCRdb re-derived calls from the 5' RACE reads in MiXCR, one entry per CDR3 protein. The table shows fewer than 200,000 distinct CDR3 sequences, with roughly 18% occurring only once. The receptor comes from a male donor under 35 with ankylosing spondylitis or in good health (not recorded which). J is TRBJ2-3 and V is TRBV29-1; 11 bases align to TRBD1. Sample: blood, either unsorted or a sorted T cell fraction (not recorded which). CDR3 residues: CSVGQGADTQYF. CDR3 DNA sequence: TGCAGCGTGGGACAGGGGGCAGATACGCAGTATTTT.